These T cell receptor beta chains were read from a single sample in a study of T-cell memory formation after mild COVID-19. TCRdb itself ran the 5' RACE reads through MiXCR, one entry per CDR3 protein. The sample records roughly 150,000 distinct CDR3 sequences, 11% to 15% being singletons. Source material: PBMCs or a T cell subset sorted from them (not recorded which). The receptors shown here come from an adult woman who had mild COVID-19 (a few samples of this study predate the infection). Cell type and time point are not known. Both conserved end residues are part of each CDR3. A D gene is named only where the DNA matches it firmly. Size is stated for part of the rows, as once, few or many counts, or as a class when the clone is expanded.

j_call v_call d_call clone_size cdr3_length cdr3_nt cdr3_aa
TRBJ2-7 TRBV30 TRBD1 NA 14 TGTGCCTGGAACGTGGGACAGGGGGCCTACGAGCAGTACTTC CAWNVGQGAYEQYF
TRBJ1-3 TRBV29-1 NA NA 13 TGCAGCGTGTTGACAGGTTCCGGAAACACCATATATTTT CSVLTGSGNTIYF
TRBJ2-3 TRBV12-3/TRBV12-4 NA NA 15 TGTGCCAGCAGGCCCGACGGGACGGTCCCAGATACGCAGTATTTT CASRPDGTVPDTQYF
TRBJ1-1 TRBV9 NA many 11 TGTGCCAGCAGCCTCGACAGTGAAGCTTTCTTT CASSLDSEAFF
TRBJ2-7 TRBV29-1 NA NA 12 TGCAGCGGACGGGACGGTTCGTACGAGCAGTACTTC CSGRDGSYEQYF
TRBJ2-1 TRBV7-9 TRBD2 many 17 TGTGCCAGCAGTTCCCCCCTAGCGGGAGTATCGTACAATGAGCAGTTCTTC CASSSPLAGVSYNEQFF
TRBJ2-1 TRBV19 NA NA 13 TGTGCCAGTAGTATGACAGGCGACAATGAGCAGTTCTTC CASSMTGDNEQFF
TRBJ1-1 TRBV12-3/TRBV12-4 TRBD1 NA 14 TGTGCCAGCAGTACCAATTCAGGGGGCGATGGAGCTTTCTTT CASSTNSGGDGAFF
TRBJ2-7 TRBV5-1 NA NA 13 TGCGCCAGCAGCCCGGACGTAGTCTACGAGCAGTACTTC CASSPDVVYEQYF
TRBJ2-5 TRBV12-3/TRBV12-4 TRBD2 NA 15 TGTGCCAGCAACCTCAGCGGGAATGGAGGAGAGACCCAGTACTTC CASNLSGNGGETQYF
TRBJ1-1 TRBV5-1 NA NA 16 TGCGCCAGCAGCTCGTCCGGATCCTGGATGAACACTGAAGCTTTCTTT CASSSSGSWMNTEAFF
TRBJ1-5 TRBV9 NA NA 13 TGTGCCAGCAGCGTAGGTCACAATCAGCCCCAGCATTTT CASSVGHNQPQHF
TRBJ1-5 TRBV4-3 TRBD1 many 17 TGCGCCAGCAGCCAAGATTATGCAGGGGGCGCGAGTCAGCCCCAGCATTTT CASSQDYAGGASQPQHF